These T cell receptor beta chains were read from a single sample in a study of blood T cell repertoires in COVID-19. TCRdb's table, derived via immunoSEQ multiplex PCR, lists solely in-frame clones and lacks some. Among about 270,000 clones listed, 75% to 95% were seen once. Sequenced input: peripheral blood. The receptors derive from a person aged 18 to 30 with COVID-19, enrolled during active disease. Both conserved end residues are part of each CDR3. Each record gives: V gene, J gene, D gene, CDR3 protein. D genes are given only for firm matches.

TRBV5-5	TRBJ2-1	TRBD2	CASIRGGGNEQFF
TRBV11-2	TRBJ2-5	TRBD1	CASSFGQGRQETQYF
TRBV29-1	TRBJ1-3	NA	CSVSGRAGNTIYF
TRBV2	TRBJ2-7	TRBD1	CASSLPPRGQGFHEQYF
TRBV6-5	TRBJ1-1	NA	CASSYSSGGRATEAFF
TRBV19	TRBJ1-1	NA	CASSPQVGTEAFF
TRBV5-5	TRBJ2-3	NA	CASSLQYTDTQYF
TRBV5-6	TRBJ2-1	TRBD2	CASSLATSAASYNEQFF
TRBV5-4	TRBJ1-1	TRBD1	CASSLGDRSTEAFF
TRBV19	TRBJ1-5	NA	CASSTYRDQPQHF
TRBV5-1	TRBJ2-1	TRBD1	CASSLAGQVGNEQFF
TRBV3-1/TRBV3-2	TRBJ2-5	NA	CASSLRGRETQYF
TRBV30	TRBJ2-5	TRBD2	CACLTSGRETQYF
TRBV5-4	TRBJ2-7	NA	CASSTTVGEQYF
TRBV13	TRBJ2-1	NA	CASRGGDNEQFF